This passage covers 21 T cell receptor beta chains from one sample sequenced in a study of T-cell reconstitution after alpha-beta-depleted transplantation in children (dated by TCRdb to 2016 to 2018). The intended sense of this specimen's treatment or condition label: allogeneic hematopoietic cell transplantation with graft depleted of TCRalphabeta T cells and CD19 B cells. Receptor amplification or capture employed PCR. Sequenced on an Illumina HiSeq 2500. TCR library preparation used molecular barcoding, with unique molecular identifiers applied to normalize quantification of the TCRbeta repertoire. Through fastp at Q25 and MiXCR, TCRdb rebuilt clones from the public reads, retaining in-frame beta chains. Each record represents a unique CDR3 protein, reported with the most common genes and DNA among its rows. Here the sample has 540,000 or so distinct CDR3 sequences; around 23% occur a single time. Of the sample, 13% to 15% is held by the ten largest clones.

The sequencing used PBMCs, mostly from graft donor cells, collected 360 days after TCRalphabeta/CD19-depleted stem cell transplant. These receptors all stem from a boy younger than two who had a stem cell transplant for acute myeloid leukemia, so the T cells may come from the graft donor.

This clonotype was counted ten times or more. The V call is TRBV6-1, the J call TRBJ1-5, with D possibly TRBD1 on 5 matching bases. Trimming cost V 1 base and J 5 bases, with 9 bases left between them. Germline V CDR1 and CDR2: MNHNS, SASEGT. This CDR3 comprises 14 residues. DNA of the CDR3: TGTGCCAGCAGTGAAGTAAGAGGGGATCAGCCCCAGCATTTT. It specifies CASSEVRGDQPQHF.

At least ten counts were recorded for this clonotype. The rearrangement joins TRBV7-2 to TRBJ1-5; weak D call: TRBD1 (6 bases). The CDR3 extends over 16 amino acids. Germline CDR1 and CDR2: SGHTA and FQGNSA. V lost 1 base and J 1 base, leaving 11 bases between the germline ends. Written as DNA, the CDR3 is TGTGCCAGCAGCTTAGGGGGGCGCAGGAGCAATCAGCCCCAGCATTTT. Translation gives CASSLGGRRSNQPQHF.

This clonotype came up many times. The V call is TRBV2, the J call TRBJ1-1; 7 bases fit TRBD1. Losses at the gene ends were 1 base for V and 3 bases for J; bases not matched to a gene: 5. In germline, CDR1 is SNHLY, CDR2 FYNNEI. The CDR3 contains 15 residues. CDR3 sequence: CASSEGQGDDTEAFF. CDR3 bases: TGTGCCAGCAGTGAAGGACAGGGTGATGACACTGAAGCTTTCTTT.

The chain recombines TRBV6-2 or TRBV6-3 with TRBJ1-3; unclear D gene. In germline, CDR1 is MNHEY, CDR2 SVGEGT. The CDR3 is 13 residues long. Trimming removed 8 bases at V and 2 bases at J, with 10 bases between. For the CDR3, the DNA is TGTGCCAGCCGCCGCGTTGCTGGAAACACCATATATTTT. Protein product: CASRRVAGNTIYF.

Here the CDR3 DNA reads TGTGCCACCAGCAGAGTGGGGGAGGGGAGTGGCTACACCTTC. Amino acids: CATSRVGEGSGYTF. V gene TRBV15 combines with J gene TRBJ1-2; a possible D gene is TRBD1 (5 bases). Germline lookup yields CDR1 LNHNV and CDR2 YYDKDF (reference sequence). The germline V and J ends were trimmed by 1 base and 7 bases, with 13 bases remaining between them. The CDR3 has 14 residues. Filled out from reference TRBV15 and TRBJ1-2, the complete variable domain reads DAMVIQNPRYQVTQFGKPVTLSCSQTLNHNVMYWYQQKSSQAPKLLFHYYDKDFNNEADTPDNFQSRRPNTSFCFLDIRSPGLGDTAMYLCATSRVGEGSGYTFGSGTRLTVV.

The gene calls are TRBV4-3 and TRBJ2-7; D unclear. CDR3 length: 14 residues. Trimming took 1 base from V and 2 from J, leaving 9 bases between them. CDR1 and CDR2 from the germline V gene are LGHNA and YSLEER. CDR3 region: CASSQGKGTYEQYF. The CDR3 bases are TGCGCCAGCAGCCAAGGCAAGGGAACCTACGAGCAGTACTTC.

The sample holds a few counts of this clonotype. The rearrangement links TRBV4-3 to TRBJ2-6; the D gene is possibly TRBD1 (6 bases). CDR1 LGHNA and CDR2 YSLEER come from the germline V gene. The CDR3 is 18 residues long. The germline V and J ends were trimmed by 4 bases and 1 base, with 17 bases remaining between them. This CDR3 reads CASSLTGFFSSGANVLTF. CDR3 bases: TGCGCCAGCAGCCTAACAGGGTTTTTCAGTTCTGGGGCCAACGTCCTGACTTTC.

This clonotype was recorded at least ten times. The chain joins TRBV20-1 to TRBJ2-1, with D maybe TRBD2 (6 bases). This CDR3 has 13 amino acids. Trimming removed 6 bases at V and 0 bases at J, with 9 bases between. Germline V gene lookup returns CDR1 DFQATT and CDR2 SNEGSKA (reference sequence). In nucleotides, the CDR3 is TGCAGTGCCGTGGGGGGCTCCTACAATGAGCAGTTCTTC. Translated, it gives CSAVGGSYNEQFF.

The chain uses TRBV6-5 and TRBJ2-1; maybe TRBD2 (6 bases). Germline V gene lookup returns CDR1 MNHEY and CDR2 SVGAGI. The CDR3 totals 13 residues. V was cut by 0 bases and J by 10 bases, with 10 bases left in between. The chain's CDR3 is CASSYSLEGEQFF. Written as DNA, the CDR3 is TGTGCCAGCAGTTACTCGTTGGAGGGAGAGCAGTTCTTC.

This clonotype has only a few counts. As DNA, the CDR3 is TGCGCCAGCACCTCGGACCAGGGGGCGGCGTTTTTT. Translating gives CASTSDQGAAFF. The chain employs TRBV5-1 and TRBJ2-2, with TRBD1 matching over 8 bases. The CDR3 totals 12 residues. With V trimmed by 6 bases and J by 16 bases, 11 bases remained unmatched. Per germline, CDR1 SGHRS and CDR2 YFSETQ.

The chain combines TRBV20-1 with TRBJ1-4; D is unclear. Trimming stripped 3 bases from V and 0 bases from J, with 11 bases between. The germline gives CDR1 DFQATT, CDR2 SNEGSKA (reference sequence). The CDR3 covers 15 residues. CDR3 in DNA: TGCAGTGCTAGTGGAGGCTTTGCAACTAATGAAAAACTGTTTTTT. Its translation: CSASGGFATNEKLFF.

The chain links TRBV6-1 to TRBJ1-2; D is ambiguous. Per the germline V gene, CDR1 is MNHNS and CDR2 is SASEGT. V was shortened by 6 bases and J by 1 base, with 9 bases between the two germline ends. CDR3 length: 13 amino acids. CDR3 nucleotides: TGTGCCAGCAGGGCACAGATTAACTATGGCTACACCTTC. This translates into CASRAQINYGYTF.

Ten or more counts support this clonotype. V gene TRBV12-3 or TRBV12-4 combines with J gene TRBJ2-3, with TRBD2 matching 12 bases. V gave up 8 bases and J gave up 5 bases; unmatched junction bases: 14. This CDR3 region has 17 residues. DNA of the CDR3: TGTGCCAGCTTCCCCGAGGCTAGCGGGGGGGCCAAAGATACGCAGTATTTT. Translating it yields CASFPEASGGAKDTQYF.

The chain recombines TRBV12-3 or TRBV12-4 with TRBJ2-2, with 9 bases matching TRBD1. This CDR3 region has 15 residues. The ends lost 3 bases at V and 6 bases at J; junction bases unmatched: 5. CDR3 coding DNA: TGTGCCAGCAGTTTGAGGACAGGGGACTCCGGGGAGCTGTTTTTT. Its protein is CASSLRTGDSGELFF.

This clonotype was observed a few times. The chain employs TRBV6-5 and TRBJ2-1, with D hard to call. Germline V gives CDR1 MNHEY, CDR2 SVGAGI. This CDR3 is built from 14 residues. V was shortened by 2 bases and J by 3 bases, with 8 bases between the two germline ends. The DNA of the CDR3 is TGTGCCAGCAGTTACGACTCATTCTACAATGAGCAGTTCTTC. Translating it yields CASSYDSFYNEQFF.

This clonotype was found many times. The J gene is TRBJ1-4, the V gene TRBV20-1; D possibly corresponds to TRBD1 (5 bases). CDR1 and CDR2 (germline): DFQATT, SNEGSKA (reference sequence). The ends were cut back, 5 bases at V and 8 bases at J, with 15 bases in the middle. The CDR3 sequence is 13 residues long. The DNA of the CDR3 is TGCAGTGCTTTGAGGGGCTTTGGGGAAAAACTGTTTTTT. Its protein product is CSALRGFGEKLFF.

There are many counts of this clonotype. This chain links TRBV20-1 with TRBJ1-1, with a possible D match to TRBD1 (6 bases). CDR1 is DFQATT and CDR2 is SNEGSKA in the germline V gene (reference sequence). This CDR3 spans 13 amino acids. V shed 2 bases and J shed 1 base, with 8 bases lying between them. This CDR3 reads CSARSTGNTEAFF. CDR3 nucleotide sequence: TGCAGTGCTAGATCGACAGGGAACACTGAAGCTTTCTTT.

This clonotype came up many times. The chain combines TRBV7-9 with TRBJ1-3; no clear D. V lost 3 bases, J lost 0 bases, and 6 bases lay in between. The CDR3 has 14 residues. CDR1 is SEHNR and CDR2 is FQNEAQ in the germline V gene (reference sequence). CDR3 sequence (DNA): TGTGCCAGCAGCTTGGGTTCCTCTGGAAACACCATATATTTT. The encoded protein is CASSLGSSGNTIYF.

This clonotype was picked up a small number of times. The CDR3 protein is CASSLGDRYNEQFF. CDR3 DNA: TGCGCCAGCAGCTTGGGGGACAGATACAATGAGCAGTTCTTC. The J gene is TRBJ2-1, the V gene TRBV5-1; 7 nucleotides agree with TRBD1. Unmatched junction bases numbered 1, after V lost 0 bases and J lost 4 bases. This CDR3 spans 14 amino acids. The V gene's germline CDR1 is SGHRS and CDR2 YFSETQ.

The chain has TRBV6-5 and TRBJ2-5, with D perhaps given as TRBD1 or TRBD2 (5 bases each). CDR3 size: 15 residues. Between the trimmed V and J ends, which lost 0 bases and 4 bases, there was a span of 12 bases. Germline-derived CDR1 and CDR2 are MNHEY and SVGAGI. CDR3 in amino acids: CASSYSILGTETQYF. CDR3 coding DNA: TGTGCCAGCAGTTACTCGATCTTGGGGACAGAGACCCAGTACTTC.

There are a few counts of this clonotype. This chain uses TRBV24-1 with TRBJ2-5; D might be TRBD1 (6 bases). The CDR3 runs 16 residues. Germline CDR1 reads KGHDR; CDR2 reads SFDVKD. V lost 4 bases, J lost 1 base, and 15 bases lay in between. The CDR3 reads CATSDPSRTAQETQYF. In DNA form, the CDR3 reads TGTGCCACCAGTGACCCATCACGGACAGCCCAAGAGACCCAGTACTTC.